These 22 T cell receptor beta chains share one sample of origin, sequenced in a study of control samples from healthy donors and cancer patients. Clones were read by immunoSEQ multiplex PCR, and TCRdb kept only the in-frame ones, dropping some. The sample includes about 120,000 clones, 90% to 95% of them seen just once. Sequenced input: blood. These receptor sequences come from a woman between 18 and 30 years old in good health.

The chain links TRBV18 to TRBJ2-3, with TRBD2 matching 7 bases. Germline values: CDR1 KGHSH, CDR2 LQKENI. This CDR3 region has 16 residues. J lost 2 bases, V lost 0 bases, and 5 bases had no gene match. CDR3 coding DNA: TGTGCCAGCTCACCACCGCGGCTAGCGGTCACAGATACGCAGTATTTT. It is translated as CASSPPRLAVTDTQYF.

This chain joins TRBV5-1 and TRBJ1-2; TRBD1 is a possible D gene (6 bases). The CDR3 spans 14 residues. Trimming removed 2 bases at V and 4 bases at J, with 12 bases between. The germline gives CDR1 SGHRS, CDR2 YFSETQ. CDR3 bases: TGCGCCAGCAGCTTATGGCAGGGGAGCTATGGCTACACCTTC. This encodes CASSLWQGSYGYTF.

The chain combines TRBV5-1 with TRBJ1-3; no firm D call. CDR1 and CDR2 (germline): SGHRS, YFSETQ. V lost 2 bases to trimming and J lost 0 bases, with 3 bases between them. The CDR3 sequence is 13 residues long. This chain's CDR3 is CASSLNSGNTIYF. CDR3 coding DNA: TGCGCCAGCAGCTTAAACTCTGGAAACACCATATATTTT. Full variable domain (outside the CDR3, taken from reference TRBV5-1 and TRBJ1-3): KAGVTQTPRYLIKTRGQQVTLSCSPISGHRSVSWYQQTPGQGLQFLFEYFSETQRNKGNFPGRFSGRQFSNSRSEMNVSTLELGDSALYLCASSLNSGNTIYFGEGSWLTVV.

CDR3 residues: CASRATGTDEQFF. The CDR3 DNA reads TGCGCCAGCAGGGCTACAGGGACGGATGAGCAGTTCTTC. The V and J genes are TRBV5-1 and TRBJ2-1; a weak D match, TRBD1 (6 bases). Trimming pared 5 bases from V and 8 bases from J, leaving 14 bases between. CDR1 is SGHRS, CDR2 YFSETQ, per germline. The CDR3 extends over 13 amino acids.

The chain has TRBV5-6 and TRBJ2-5, with 7 bases lining up with TRBD2. Trimming took 4 bases from V and 3 from J; bases not matched to a gene: 0. Germline V gives CDR1 SGHDT, CDR2 YYEEEE. The CDR3 runs 12 residues. CDR3 amino acids: CASSGGEETQYF. Written as DNA, the CDR3 is TGTGCCAGCAGCGGGGGGGAAGAGACCCAGTACTTC.

CDR3: CASSLVGKGFSSGANVLTF. Written as DNA, the CDR3 is TGTGCCAGCAGCTTAGTCGGAAAGGGGTTTTCTTCTGGGGCCAACGTCCTGACTTTC. This sequence joins TRBV7-2 and TRBJ2-6, with D maybe TRBD1 (5 bases). V shed 1 base and J shed 1 base, with 17 bases lying between them. The CDR3 is 19 residues long. Germline V gives CDR1 SGHTA, CDR2 FQGNSA.

The chain is built from TRBV7-6 and TRBJ2-2; the D is unclear. V was pared by 5 bases and J by 9 bases, with 16 bases between. CDR1 and CDR2 (germline): SGHVS, FNYEAQ. The CDR3 is 14 residues long. The CDR3 nucleotides are TGTGCCAGCAGCCCCACCCTAGGCGTCCGGGAGCTGTTTTTT. Translation gives CASSPTLGVRELFF.

The gene calls are TRBV27 and TRBJ2-7; the D call may be TRBD1 or TRBD2 (6 bases each). V was trimmed by 3 bases and J by 2 bases, leaving 14 bases between them. Germline V gene data show CDR1 as MNHEY and CDR2 as SMNVEV (reference sequence). The CDR3 is made up of 15 amino acids. The CDR3 loop reads CASSFLGGPTYEQYF. DNA of the CDR3: TGTGCCAGCAGTTTTCTAGGGGGGCCTACCTACGAGCAGTACTTC.

In its sample, this clone was seen once. V usage is TRBV6-2 or TRBV6-3 and J usage is TRBJ2-1; D remains unclear. The germline V gene encodes CDR1 MNHEY and CDR2 SVGEGT. The CDR3 sequence is 15 residues long. The ends were cut back, 5 bases at V and 0 bases at J, with 11 bases in the middle. The CDR3 loop is CASSPISSSYNEQFF. As DNA, the CDR3 is TGTGCCAGCAGTCCAATTTCGAGCTCCTACAATGAGCAGTTCTTC.

V is TRBV7-9 and J is TRBJ2-3; possible D gene TRBD1, 5 bases. The germline V gene has CDR1 SEHNR and CDR2 FQNEAQ (reference sequence). The CDR3 is made up of 15 amino acids. Trimming shortened V by 5 bases and J by 1 base, and 13 bases separated the two germline ends. The CDR3, as DNA: TGTGCCAGCAGCCCCGGTAGGGGTGGCACAGATACGCAGTATTTT. Its protein is CASSPGRGGTDTQYF.

This chain joins TRBV20-1 and TRBJ1-4; unclear D gene. With 3 bases removed from V and 8 bases from J, the gap between germline ends came to 16 bases. Per the germline V gene, CDR1 is DFQATT and CDR2 is SNEGSKA (reference sequence). CDR3 length: 14 residues. CDR3 in amino acids: CSASRNRPEEKLFF. The CDR3 bases are TGCAGTGCTAGTAGGAACCGGCCGGAAGAAAAACTGTTTTTT.

The CDR3 reads CASSFGFSPDRGKYF. The CDR3 DNA is TGTGCCAGCAGTTTTGGGTTCTCCCCGGACAGGGGAAAGTACTTC. The chain links TRBV28 to TRBJ2-7; TRBD1 agrees at 9 bases. The V and J ends lost 3 bases and 11 bases, in that order; junction bases with no gene match: 14. Germline lookup yields CDR1 MDHEN and CDR2 SYDVKM. CDR3 length: 15 amino acids.

The CDR3 DNA is TGTGCCAGCAGTTTATATGTGGGGTCGAACACTGAAGCTTTCTTT. This sequence encodes CASSLYVGSNTEAFF. The chain uses TRBV28 and TRBJ1-1; D is ambiguous. The CDR3 length is 15 residues. CDR1 MDHEN and CDR2 SYDVKM come from the germline V gene. The V and J ends lost 1 base and 1 base respectively, with 10 bases between them. Using reference TRBV28 and TRBJ1-1 for the parts outside the CDR3, the full variable domain is DVKVTQSSRYLVKRTGEKVFLECVQDMDHENMFWYRQDPGLGLRLIYFSYDVKMKEKGDIPEGYSVSREKKERFSLILESASTNQTSMYLCASSLYVGSNTEAFFGQGTRLTVV.

The chain has TRBV19 and TRBJ1-5, with TRBD1 matching 10 bases. Looked up from germline, CDR1 is LNHDA and CDR2 is SQIVND (reference sequence). J was trimmed by 1 base and V by 7 bases; bases with no gene match: 4. The CDR3 contains 15 residues. CDR3 protein: CASTWTGGSNQPQHF. DNA for the CDR3: TGTGCCAGTACCTGGACAGGGGGGAGCAATCAGCCCCAGCATTTT.

CDR3 in DNA: TGCAGCGTTGAAATACCCCCCCTGTCGCCTGAGCAGTTCTTC. The encoded protein is CSVEIPPLSPEQFF. The rearrangement uses TRBV29-1 and TRBJ2-1; D is unclear. This CDR3 is built from 14 residues. V was clipped by 2 bases and J by 9 bases, with 17 bases between them. The germline gives CDR1 SQVTM, CDR2 ANQGSEA.

This chain joins TRBV5-4 and TRBJ2-7; no clear D gene. This CDR3 has 12 residues. CDR1 SGHNT and CDR2 YYREEE come from the germline V gene (reference sequence). V dropped 2 bases and J dropped 5 bases, with 8 bases sitting between them. The CDR3 loop is CASSLTENEQYF. The CDR3 region has the DNA TGTGCCAGCAGCTTAACAGAGAACGAGCAGTACTTC.

The gene calls are TRBV3-1 (or the pseudogene TRBV3-2) and TRBJ1-2, with D uncertain. CDR1 is LGHDT and CDR2 is YNNKEL in the germline V gene (reference sequence). The CDR3 sequence is 16 residues long. Trimming cost V 0 bases and J 5 bases, with 16 bases left between them. CDR3 DNA: TGTGCCAGCAGCCAAGATGGTTCCGGGAGAGGTTATGGCTACACCTTC. Translating gives CASSQDGSGRGYGYTF.

This clone was counted once. The chain combines TRBV7-9 with TRBJ2-5; no clear D gene. The length of the CDR3 is 12 residues. Trimming stripped 6 bases from V and 3 bases from J, with 8 bases between. The germline V gene encodes CDR1 SEHNR and CDR2 FQNEAQ (reference sequence). Here the CDR3 DNA reads TGTGCCAGCAGTTCTAAGGAAGAGACCCAGTACTTC. The encoded protein is CASSSKEETQYF.

This rearrangement joins TRBV27 to TRBJ1-1, with D perhaps matching TRBD1 (6 bases). Per germline, CDR1 MNHEY and CDR2 SMNVEV (reference sequence). This CDR3 region has 14 residues. Between the trimmed V and J ends, which lost 5 bases and 5 bases, there was a span of 15 bases. CDR3 sequence: CASSPKQGWTEAFF. CDR3 DNA sequence: TGTGCCAGCAGTCCTAAACAGGGTTGGACTGAAGCTTTCTTT.

The chain employs TRBV30 and TRBJ2-1; D call uncertain. V was trimmed by 3 bases and J by 0 bases, leaving 12 bases between them. This CDR3 contains 15 residues. CDR1 and CDR2 from the germline V gene are GTSNPN and SVGIG (reference sequence). The CDR3 DNA follows: TGTGCCTGGAGGGCAAAAGGATTCTCCTACAATGAGCAGTTCTTC. Residues: CAWRAKGFSYNEQFF.

Here the CDR3 DNA reads TGTGCCAGTAGTATCCGGACGCGGTTGAACACTGAAGCTTTCTTT. Amino acid sequence: CASSIRTRLNTEAFF. The chain uses TRBV19 and TRBJ1-1; D ambiguous. The germline V and J ends were trimmed by 3 bases and 0 bases, with 11 bases remaining between them. The CDR3 totals 15 residues. The germline CDR1 and CDR2 sequences are LNHDA and SQIVND (reference sequence).

The genes are TRBV9 and TRBJ2-7, with 10 bases aligning to TRBD1. Germline V gene lookup returns CDR1 SGDLS and CDR2 YYNGEE. The CDR3 totals 15 residues. V shed 3 bases and J 1 base; nucleotides not matched to a gene: 4. For the CDR3, the DNA is TGTGCCAGCAGCGCCCGGGACAGGGGTTCCTACGAGCAGTACTTC. Its protein is CASSARDRGSYEQYF.